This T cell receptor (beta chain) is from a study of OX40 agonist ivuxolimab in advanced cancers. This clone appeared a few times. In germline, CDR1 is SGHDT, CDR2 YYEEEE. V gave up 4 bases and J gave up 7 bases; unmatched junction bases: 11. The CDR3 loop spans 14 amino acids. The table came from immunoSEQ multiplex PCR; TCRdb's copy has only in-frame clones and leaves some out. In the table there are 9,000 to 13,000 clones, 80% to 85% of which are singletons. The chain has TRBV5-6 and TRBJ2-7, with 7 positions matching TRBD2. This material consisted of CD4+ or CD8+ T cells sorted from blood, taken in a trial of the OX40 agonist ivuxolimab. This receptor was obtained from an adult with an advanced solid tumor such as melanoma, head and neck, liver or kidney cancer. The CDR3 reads CASSLTAGYGEQYF. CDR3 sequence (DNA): TGTGCCAGCAGCCTGACAGCGGGGTATGGGGAGCAGTACTTC.